The rows below give T cell receptor beta chains drawn from one sample of a study of chemoradiotherapy in HPV16-positive cancers. TCRdb's copy holds only in-frame clones and misses some; the assay was immunoSEQ multiplex PCR. The table lists approximately 7,700 clones, about 88% of them singletons. Source: tumor tissue, taken from a patient who underwent chemoradiotherapy. The receptors were gathered from a human donor with HPV-associated anogenital cancer. Both conserved end residues are part of each CDR3. The D gene is left open where the match is weak. Clone size is stated in some rows and not others, as once, few, many or a class when expanded.

clone_size | d_call | j_call | v_call | cdr3_aa | cdr3_nt
- | TRBD1 | TRBJ2-1 | TRBV18 | CASFPGTGGNEQFF | TGTGCCAGCTTTCCCGGGACAGGGGGCAATGAGCAGTTCTTC
- | TRBD2 | TRBJ2-1 | TRBV9 | CASSAASGSYNEQFF | TGTGCCAGCAGCGCGGCTAGCGGGAGTTACAATGAGCAGTTCTTC
few | TRBD1 | TRBJ2-3 | TRBV5-1 | CASSLMYSGGRADTQYF | TGCGCCAGCAGCTTGATGTATTCAGGGGGCCGCGCAGATACGCAGTATTTT
- | TRBD2 | TRBJ2-3 | TRBV7-9 | CASSPSTAGGLDTQYF | TGTGCCAGCAGCCCTAGTACAGCGGGGGGGCTGGATACGCAGTATTTT
- | - | TRBJ1-6 | TRBV27 | CASRLGRGNSPLHF | TGTGCCAGCAGGCTTGGTCGGGGCAATTCACCCCTCCACTTT
- | - | TRBJ1-2 | TRBV5-6 | CASSPGGGLDGYTF | TGTGCCAGCAGCCCGGGTGGGGGGCTGGATGGCTACACCTTC
- | - | TRBJ2-7 | TRBV6-1 | CASSEEATNTYEQYF | TGTGCCAGCAGTGAAGAAGCAACAAACACCTACGAGCAGTACTTC
- | - | TRBJ1-2 | TRBV11-2 | CASSLERVGGYTF | TGTGCCAGCAGCTTAGAAAGGGTAGGGGGCTACACCTTC
- | - | TRBJ2-1 | TRBV11-3 | CASSHGGPNEQFF | TGTGCCAGCAGCCACGGGGGGCCAAATGAGCAGTTCTTC
- | - | TRBJ1-1 | TRBV19 | CASSIPAGTEAFF | TGTGCCAGTAGTATCCCGGCAGGGACTGAAGCTTTCTTT
- | - | TRBJ2-2 | TRBV5-6 | CASSLVRGPGTGELFF | TGTGCCAGCAGCTTGGTCAGGGGCCCTGGCACCGGGGAGCTGTTTTTT
once | - | TRBJ2-7 | TRBV5-1 | CASSGDAYEQYF | TGCGCCAGCAGCGGTGATGCCTACGAGCAGTACTTC
once | - | TRBJ1-1 | TRBV7-6 | CASSLVAGVNTEAFF | TGTGCCAGCAGCTTAGTTGCGGGGGTGAACACTGAAGCTTTCTTT
- | - | TRBJ2-3 | TRBV4-1 | CASSQMTDTQYF | TGCGCCAGCAGCCAGATGACAGATACGCAGTATTTT
- | - | TRBJ1-1 | TRBV25-1 | CASSGSTEAFF | TGTGCCAGCAGTGGGAGTACTGAAGCTTTCTTT
- | - | TRBJ1-1 | TRBV28 | CASSSPGPRGAFF | TGTGCCAGCAGTTCCCCGGGACCCCGGGGAGCTTTCTTT
- | - | TRBJ1-1 | TRBV4-2 | CASSQSPGQNTEAFF | TGTGCCAGCAGCCAATCACCGGGACAGAACACTGAAGCTTTCTTT
- | - | TRBJ2-1 | TRBV29-1 | CSVAYNEQFF | TGCAGCGTGGCCTACAATGAGCAGTTCTTC
- | TRBD1 | TRBJ2-3 | TRBV30 | CAWTGGQGGPDTQYF | TGTGCCTGGACGGGCGGACAGGGTGGCCCAGATACGCAGTATTTT
- | - | TRBJ2-1 | TRBV9 | CASSPRVRVPEQFF | TGTGCCAGCAGCCCCCGGGTAAGGGTTCCTGAGCAGTTCTTC
- | - | TRBJ1-1 | TRBV25-1 | CASSESFANTEAFF | TGTGCCAGCAGTGAATCGTTCGCGAACACTGAAGCTTTCTTT
- | - | TRBJ2-1 | TRBV11-2 | CASSTGEYNEQFF | TGTGCCAGCAGCACGGGAGAGTACAATGAGCAGTTCTTC
- | - | TRBJ2-6 | TRBV15 | CATTSGSLASGANVLTF | TGTGCCACAACTTCGGGGTCCCTGGCGTCTGGGGCCAACGTCCTGACTTTC
- | - | TRBJ2-1 | TRBV7-6 | CASSFDDTNYNEQFF | TGTGCCAGCAGCTTTGACGACACAAACTACAATGAGCAGTTCTTC
- | - | TRBJ1-2 | TRBV6-5 | CASTQSPLYGYTF | TGTGCCAGCACCCAGTCCCCCCTCTATGGCTACACCTTC
- | - | TRBJ2-1 | TRBV27 | CASSLSRGAEQFF | TGTGCCAGCAGTTTATCGAGAGGGGCCGAGCAGTTCTTC
- | - | TRBJ2-5 | TRBV9 | CASSVGGAVQETQYF | TGTGCCAGCAGCGTAGGAGGGGCAGTCCAAGAGACCCAGTACTTC
- | TRBD1 | TRBJ1-2 | TRBV9 | CASSPRDSHYGYTF | TGTGCCAGCAGCCCAAGGGACAGCCACTATGGCTACACCTTC
- | - | TRBJ2-5 | TRBV6-1 | CAGRGVGRGGAQYF | TGTGCCGGCCGTGGGGTCGGCCGAGGTGGGGCCCAGTACTTC
few | TRBD1 | TRBJ1-1 | TRBV5-1 | CASSATGGGSEAFF | TGCGCCAGCAGCGCAACAGGGGGCGGGTCTGAAGCTTTCTTT
- | - | TRBJ1-6 | TRBV7-2 | CASSADSGYSPLHF | TGTGCCAGCAGCGCGGACAGTGGGTATTCACCCCTCCACTTT
- | TRBD1 | TRBJ1-2 | TRBV7-9 | CASSSWTGGTNYGYTF | TGTGCCAGCAGCTCGTGGACAGGGGGGACTAACTATGGCTACACCTTC
once | - | TRBJ1-5 | TRBV2 | CASSGGQYSNQPQHF | TGTGCCAGCTCGGGGGGGCAGTATAGCAATCAGCCCCAGCATTTT
- | - | TRBJ2-3 | TRBV18 | CASSPGTGADTQYF | TGTGCCAGCTCACCAGGGACGGGGGCAGATACGCAGTATTTT
- | TRBD1 | TRBJ1-1 | TRBV7-2 | CASSLSRGKFAEAFF | TGTGCCAGCAGCTTATCCAGGGGGAAGTTCGCTGAAGCTTTCTTT